Listed here is a single T cell receptor beta chain. Its recognized antigen is unknown. No base quality values were provided; no much bigger clone lies one nucleotide off. Genomic DNA was isolated from the sorted cells so that the TCRbeta CDR3 region could be sequenced. The immunoSEQ Assay was used for sequencing of TCRbeta CDR3 regions. In its TCRdb copy, this immuneACCESS table keeps in-frame sequences only and misses some clones. Where compared with another copy, unresolved V genes explain less than half of these, and the others have no known cause. Across this sample there are about 150,000 clones, with roughly 91% seen only once. Jointly, the top ten make up about 0.93% of the sample. Patients with autoimmune disease history or receiving systemic immunosuppression were excluded from the trial. Peripheral blood for TCR sequencing was drawn from every dose cohort at baseline, at cycle 4 day 1 and at cycle 7 day 1. Samples were obtained from an open-label, multicenter, first-in-human phase I dose-escalation trial of ivuxolimab. Adults with locally advanced or metastatic melanoma, renal cell carcinoma, hepatocellular carcinoma or head and neck squamous cell carcinoma were enrolled in the trial. CD4+ and CD8+ T cells were sorted separately from peripheral blood before TCR sequencing.

The entry originates in a study of OX40 agonist ivuxolimab in advanced cancers. For the wider study: Ivuxolimab was a fully human IgG2 agonistic monoclonal antibody targeting the costimulatory receptor OX40 (CD134). Intravenous ivuxolimab was administered to patients every 2 weeks at six dose levels: 0.01, 0.1, 0.3, 1.5, 3 and 10 mg/kg. Of the roughly 52 dose-escalation patients, hepatocellular carcinoma was present in about 19, melanoma in around 15, renal cell carcinoma in 9 and head and neck cancer in 9. In the dose-escalation cohort, more than 75% of patients were male, and the mean age was about 55 years, with a range of 23 to 79. Prior anti-PD-1, anti-PD-L1 or anti-CTLA-4 therapy was permitted, and checkpoint inhibitors had been received by about 36% of dose-escalation patients. Partial responses occurred in three dose-escalation patients, of whom one had hepatocellular carcinoma and two had cutaneous melanoma. The point of sequencing TCRbeta in the periphery was to test whether ivuxolimab changed TCR sequence diversity and drove clonal T-cell expansion. The paper covers the monotherapy dose-escalation part of the phase I ivuxolimab trial, which included N of about 56 patients.

Here is what the overall study found, with its caveats: At doses of 0.1 to 3.0 mg/kg, clonal expansion of both CD4+ and CD8+ blood T cells was observed from baseline to week 6. Which antigens the clonally expanded peripheral T cells were specific for was not determined. After ivuxolimab, CD8+ T cells had more expanded clones than CD4+ T cells on average. Low levels of normalized T-cell clonal expansion were also seen in some patients who did not respond. In the 0.1-3.0 mg/kg groups, partial responders had among the lowest normalized peripheral clonal expansion, particularly in CD8+ T cells.

The clonotype originates from an adult with an advanced solid tumor such as melanoma, head and neck, liver or kidney cancer. The source was CD4+ or CD8+ T cells sorted from blood, collected in a trial of the OX40 agonist ivuxolimab.

The CDR3 protein sequence reads: CASSYSPGEQFF. Here is the DNA: TGTGCCAGCAGCTATTCCCCAGGGGAGCAGTTCTTC. In this chain, TRBV11-2 is recombined with TRBJ2-1, and perhaps TRBD1 as D gene, on 5 matching bases. Including the terminal cysteine and phenylalanine, the CDR3 comprises 12 residues. Only the CDR3 part of the read is kept: 36 bases, read in frame from the first base. V loses 4 bases of germline sequence and J loses 10 bases, and the interval between the two ends is 11 bases. Via the germline V gene, CDR1 is SGHAT and CDR2 FQNNGV.